This note documents a single T cell receptor beta chain sequence. The antigen remains unidentified. At one of its ends the junction is not consistent with the germline gene, which may arise from a read error. The data belong to a study of cytomegalovirus exposure and HLA in healthy donors. With 60 Vbeta and 13 Jbeta primers, the PCR was carried out. The table came from immunoSEQ multiplex PCR; TCRdb's copy has only in-frame clones and leaves some out. The sample comprises about 91,000 clones, 86% of which are singletons, and roughly 8.3% rests with the top ten. Germline values: CDR1 MNHEY, CDR2 SMNVEV (reference sequence). The CDR3 runs 15 residues. General study results and limits: Within an earlier analysis, most TCR beta V segments proved productive either about 87% or about 30% of the time.

The specimen sequenced was PBMCs. The sequence derives from a man younger than 45 in good health and CMV-seropositive. The chain carries TRBV27 and TRBJ2-7, with TRBD2 identical over 14 bases. DNA of the CDR3: TGTGCCAGCAGCCGAAGCGGACTAGCGGGAGGCCTCGTCGCCTTC. It codes for CASSRSGLAGGLVAF.